This T cell receptor beta chain is drawn from a study of T-cell memory formation after mild COVID-19. General observations from the study: Shrinking CD4+ clones resided mostly in CM and EM, and CD8+ ones in EMRA.

Trimming cost V 6 bases and J 4 bases; bases outside gene matches: 10. Germline V lookup: CDR1 GTSNPN, CDR2 SVGIG (reference sequence). The CDR3 length is 14 residues. This clonotype appeared a few times. What it binds is not known. One entry per CDR3 protein results from TCRdb running MiXCR on the 5' RACE reads. The profile shows roughly 300,000 distinct CDR3 sequences, roughly 13% of them singletons. V gene TRBV30 combines with J gene TRBJ2-3, with 7 bases lining up with TRBD1. Sequencing was carried out using PBMCs or a T cell subset sorted from them (not recorded which). The clonotype originates from a man aged 18 to 35 who had mild COVID-19 (a few samples of this study predate the infection). Cell type and time point are not known. The chain's CDR3 is CACREDRVPDTQYF. CDR3 coding DNA: TGTGCCTGCAGAGAAGACAGGGTCCCAGATACGCAGTATTTT.